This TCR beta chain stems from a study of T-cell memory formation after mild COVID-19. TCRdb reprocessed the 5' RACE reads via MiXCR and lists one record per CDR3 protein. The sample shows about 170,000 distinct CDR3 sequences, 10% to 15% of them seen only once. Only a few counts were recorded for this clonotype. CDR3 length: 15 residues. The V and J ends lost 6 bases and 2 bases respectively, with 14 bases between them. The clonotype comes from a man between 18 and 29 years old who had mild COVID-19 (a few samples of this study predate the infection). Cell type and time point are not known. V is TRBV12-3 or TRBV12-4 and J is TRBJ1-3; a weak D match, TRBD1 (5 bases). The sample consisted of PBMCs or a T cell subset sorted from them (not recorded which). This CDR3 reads CASRSGTGPGNTIYF. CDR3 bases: TGTGCCAGCAGATCAGGGACTGGGCCTGGAAACACCATATATTTT.